This T cell receptor beta chain comes out of a study of blood T cell repertoires in COVID-19. From germline, CDR1 is MGHRA and CDR2 YSYEKL. Trimming stripped 8 bases from V and 0 bases from J, with 8 bases between. This CDR3 has 13 amino acids. The method was immunoSEQ multiplex PCR; TCRdb's version includes in-frame clones alone and lacks a portion of them. The top ten clones hold 15% to 20% of a sample with under 100,000 clones, 70% to 90% of them seen once. The specimen sequenced was peripheral blood. The receptor was derived from a human donor in a cohort sampled during active COVID-19. The rearrangement links TRBV4-1 to TRBJ1-3; D gene uncertain. CDR3 coding DNA: TGCGCCAGCGGAGCGAGCTCTGGAAACACCATATATTTT. Its translation is CASGASSGNTIYF.